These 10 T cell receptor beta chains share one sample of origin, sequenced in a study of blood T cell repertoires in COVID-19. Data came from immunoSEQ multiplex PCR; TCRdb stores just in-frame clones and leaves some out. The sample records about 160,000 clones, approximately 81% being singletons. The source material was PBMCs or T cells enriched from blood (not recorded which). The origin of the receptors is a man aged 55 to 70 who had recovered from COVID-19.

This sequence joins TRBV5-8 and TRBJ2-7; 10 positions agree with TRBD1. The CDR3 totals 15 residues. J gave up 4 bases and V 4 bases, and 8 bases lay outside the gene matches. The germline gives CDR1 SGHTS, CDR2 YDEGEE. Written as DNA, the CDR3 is TGTGCCAGCAGCCTAGGACAGGGGGTGACTTACGAGCAGTACTTC. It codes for CASSLGQGVTYEQYF.

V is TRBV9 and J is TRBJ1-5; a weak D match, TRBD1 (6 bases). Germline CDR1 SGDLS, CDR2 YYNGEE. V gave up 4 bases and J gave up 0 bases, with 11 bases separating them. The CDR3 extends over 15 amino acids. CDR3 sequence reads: CASSYTGLSNQPQHF. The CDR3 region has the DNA TGTGCCAGCAGCTATACAGGGCTTAGCAATCAGCCCCAGCATTTT.

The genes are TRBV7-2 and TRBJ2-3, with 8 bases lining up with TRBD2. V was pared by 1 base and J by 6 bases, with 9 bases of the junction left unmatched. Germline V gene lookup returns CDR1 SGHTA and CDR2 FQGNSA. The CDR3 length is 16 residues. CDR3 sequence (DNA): TGTGCCAGCAGCTTAGGTAGCGGGGCCCGCCTGGATACGCAGTATTTT. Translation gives CASSLGSGARLDTQYF.

CDR3 sequence: CASSLAVTGWQEQYF. The CDR3 DNA reads as TGTGCCAGCAGCTTGGCCGTTACAGGGTGGCAGGAGCAGTACTTC. V gene TRBV5-4 combines with J gene TRBJ2-7, with D perhaps TRBD1 (6 bases). The ends were cut back, 0 bases at V and 7 bases at J, with 17 bases in the middle. Germline V gene lookup returns CDR1 SGHNT and CDR2 YYREEE (reference sequence). The CDR3 spans 15 residues.

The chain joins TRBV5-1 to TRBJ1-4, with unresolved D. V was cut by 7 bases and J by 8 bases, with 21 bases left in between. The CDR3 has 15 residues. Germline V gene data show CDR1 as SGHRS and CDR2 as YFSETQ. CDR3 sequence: CASHPGLEGSEKLFF. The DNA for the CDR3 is TGCGCCAGCCATCCCGGACTCGAAGGAAGCGAAAAACTGTTTTTT.

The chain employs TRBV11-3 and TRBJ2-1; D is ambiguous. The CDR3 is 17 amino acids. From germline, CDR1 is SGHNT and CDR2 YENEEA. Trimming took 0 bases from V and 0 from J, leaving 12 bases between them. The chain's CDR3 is CASSLDSSLSSYNEQFF. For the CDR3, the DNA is TGTGCCAGCAGCTTAGATAGTAGCCTGAGCTCCTACAATGAGCAGTTCTTC.

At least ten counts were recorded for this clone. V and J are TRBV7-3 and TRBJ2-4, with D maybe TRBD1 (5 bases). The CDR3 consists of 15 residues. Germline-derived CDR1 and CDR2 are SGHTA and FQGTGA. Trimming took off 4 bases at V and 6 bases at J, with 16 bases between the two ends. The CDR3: CASSSDTTRGNIQYF. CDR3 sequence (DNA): TGTGCCAGCAGCTCTGACACCACAAGGGGAAACATTCAGTACTTC.

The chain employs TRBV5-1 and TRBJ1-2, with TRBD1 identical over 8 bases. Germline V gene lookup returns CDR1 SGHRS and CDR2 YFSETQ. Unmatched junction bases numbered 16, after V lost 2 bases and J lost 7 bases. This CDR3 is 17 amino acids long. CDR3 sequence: CASSFPLTGQGKFGYTF. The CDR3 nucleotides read TGCGCCAGCAGCTTCCCCCTTACTGGACAGGGCAAGTTTGGCTACACCTTC.

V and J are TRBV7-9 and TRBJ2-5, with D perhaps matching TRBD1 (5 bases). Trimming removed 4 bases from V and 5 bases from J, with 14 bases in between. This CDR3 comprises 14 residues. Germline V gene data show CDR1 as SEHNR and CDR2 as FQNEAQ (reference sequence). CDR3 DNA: TGTGCCAGCAGCTCCCCAACAGGCCCGGAGACCCAGTACTTC. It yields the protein CASSSPTGPETQYF. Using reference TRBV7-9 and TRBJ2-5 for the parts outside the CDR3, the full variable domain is DTGVSQNPRHKITKRGQNVTFRCDPISEHNRLYWYRQTLGQGPEFLTYFQNEAQLEKSRLLSDRFSAERPKGSFSTLEIQRTEQGDSAMYLCASSSPTGPETQYFGPGTRLLVL.

The CDR3 coding sequence is TGTGCCAGCAGCGTAAGTCGACAGGGGACCGGGGAGCTGTTTTTT. Translation: CASSVSRQGTGELFF. The chain carries TRBV9 and TRBJ2-2; TRBD1 matches at 8 bases. The CDR3 has 15 amino acids. Trimming at V came to 1 base and at J to 5 bases, leaving 4 bases not matched to a gene. Germline V CDR1 and CDR2: SGDLS, YYNGEE.